The present entry profiles one TCR beta chain with its context. No antigen is known for it. The sample is drawn from a study of T cell responses to AZD1222 COVID-19 vaccine. Whole-study results and caveats: Baseline serostatus was positive in only a handful of AZD1222 recipients. After the peak T cell response, and only then, were repertoires sampled. Donors were mostly white British, more females; clonal diversity possibly underestimated. In the spike-specific TCR repertoire, nearly half reportedly target unmutated variant regions.

Using immunoSEQ multiplex PCR, the repertoire was profiled, and TCRdb retains in-frame clones only, with some absent. The sample shows around 130,000 clones, more than 70% of them seen only once. Trimming stripped 4 bases from V and 2 bases from J, with 14 bases between. The CDR3 sequence is 15 residues long. Germline assignment: CDR1 MNHEY and CDR2 SVGAGI. Sample: peripheral blood, taken on day 0 of AZD1222 vaccination. The source is an adult in good health. The rearrangement joins TRBV6-5 to TRBJ1-1; no definite D call. The CDR3 is CASSSSAHRNTEAFF. CDR3 nucleotides: TGTGCCAGCAGTTCATCCGCTCACCGTAACACTGAAGCTTTCTTT.